This T cell receptor (beta chain) was found in a study of early T cells in non-severe SARS-CoV-2 infection. Overall study context: Unsorted whole blood bulk RNA was sequenced, with unpaired chains.

Tagging with unique molecular identifiers was applied to individual cDNA molecules. TCRdb reanalysed the 5' RACE reads using MiXCR and keeps one entry per CDR3 protein. The sample comprises 55,000 to 75,000 distinct CDR3 sequences, 10% of which are singletons, and around a sixth rests with the top ten. Findings and limits, study-wide: VDJdb matching skewed toward anti-spike CD8 responses, missing private and CD4 specificities.

This clonotype has just a few counts. Its target is unknown. Trimming removed 6 bases at V and 0 bases at J, with 5 bases between. The CDR3 covers 12 residues. In germline, CDR1 is ENHRY, CDR2 SYGVKD. J is TRBJ1-2 and V is TRBV10-3; D remains ambiguous. The sample in question was whole blood, obtained at baseline. This receptor was obtained from an adult who was a healthcare worker with PCR-confirmed SARS-CoV-2 infection or an uninfected control (not recorded which). In DNA form, the CDR3 reads TGTGCCATCAGACAAGCTAACTATGGCTACACCTTC. It yields the protein CAIRQANYGYTF.